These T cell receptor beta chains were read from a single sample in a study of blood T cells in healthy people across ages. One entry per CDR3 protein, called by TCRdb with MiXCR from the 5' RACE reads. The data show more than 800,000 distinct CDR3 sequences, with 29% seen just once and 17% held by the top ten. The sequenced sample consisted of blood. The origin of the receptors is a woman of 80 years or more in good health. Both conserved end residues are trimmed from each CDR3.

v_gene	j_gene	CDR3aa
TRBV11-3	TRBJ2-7	ASSFRTSYEQY
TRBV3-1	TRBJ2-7	ASSQNRGRYEQY
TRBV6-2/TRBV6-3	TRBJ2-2	ASRTAGAPTGELF
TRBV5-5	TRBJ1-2	ASTDGQYYGYT
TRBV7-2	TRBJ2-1	ASSLYQGNNEQF
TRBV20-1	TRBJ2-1	STRLYNEQF
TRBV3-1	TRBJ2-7	ASSQLGTGGLDEQY
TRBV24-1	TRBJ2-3	ATSDGPMGQGRGDTQY
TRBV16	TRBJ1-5	ASSSGGSPQPQH
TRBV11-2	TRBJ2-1	ASSSPFPGLVAHEQF
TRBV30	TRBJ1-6	AWSVSPSSSYNSPLH
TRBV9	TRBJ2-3	ASSVDLLGTQY
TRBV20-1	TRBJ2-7	SARKGDQY
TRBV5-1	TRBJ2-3	ASSIWTGRTDTQY
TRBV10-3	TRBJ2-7	AISDGIGLYV
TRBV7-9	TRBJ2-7	ASSRGERAYERY